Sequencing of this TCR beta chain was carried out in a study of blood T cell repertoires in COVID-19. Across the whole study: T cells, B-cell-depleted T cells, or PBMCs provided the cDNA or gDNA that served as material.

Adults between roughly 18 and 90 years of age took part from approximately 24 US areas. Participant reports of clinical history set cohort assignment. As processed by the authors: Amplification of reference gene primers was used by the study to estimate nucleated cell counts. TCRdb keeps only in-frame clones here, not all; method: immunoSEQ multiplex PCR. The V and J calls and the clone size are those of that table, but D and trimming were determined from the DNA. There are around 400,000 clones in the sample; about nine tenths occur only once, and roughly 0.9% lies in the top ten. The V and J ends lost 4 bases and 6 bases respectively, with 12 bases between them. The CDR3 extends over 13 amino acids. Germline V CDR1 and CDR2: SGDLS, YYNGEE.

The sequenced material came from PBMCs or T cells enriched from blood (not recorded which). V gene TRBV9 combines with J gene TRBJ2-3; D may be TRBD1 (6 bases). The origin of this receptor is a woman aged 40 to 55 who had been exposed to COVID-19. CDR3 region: CASSPSRGDTQYF. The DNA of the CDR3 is TGTGCCAGCAGCCCCTCAAGGGGGGATACGCAGTATTTT.